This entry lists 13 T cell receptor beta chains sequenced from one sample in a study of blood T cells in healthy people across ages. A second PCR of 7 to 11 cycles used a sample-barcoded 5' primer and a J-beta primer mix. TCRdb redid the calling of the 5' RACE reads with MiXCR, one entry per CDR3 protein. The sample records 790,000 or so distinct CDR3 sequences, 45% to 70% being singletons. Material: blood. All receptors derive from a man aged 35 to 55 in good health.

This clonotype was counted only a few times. CDR3 in DNA: TGTGCCAGCAGCCTTCAATGGGAGGGTCCCCCCTACGAGCAGTACTTC. It translates to CASSLQWEGPPYEQYF. This chain connects TRBV14 to TRBJ2-7, with 7 bases lining up with TRBD2. The CDR3 extends over 16 amino acids. V gave up 4 bases and J gave up 2 bases; unmatched junction bases: 11. CDR1 and CDR2 (germline): SGHDN, FVKESK.

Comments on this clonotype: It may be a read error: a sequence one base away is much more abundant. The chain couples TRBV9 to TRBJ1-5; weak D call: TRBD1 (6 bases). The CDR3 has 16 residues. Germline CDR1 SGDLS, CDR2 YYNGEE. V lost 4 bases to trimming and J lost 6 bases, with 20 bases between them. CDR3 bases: TGTGCCAGCAGCCCCTCACCGACAGGAAGGGGTCAGCCCCAGCATTTT. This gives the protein CASSPSPTGRGQPQHF.

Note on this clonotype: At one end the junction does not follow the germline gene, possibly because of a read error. Here the CDR3 reads CASSLGAGQNAEAFF. For the CDR3, the DNA is TGTGCCAGCAGCCTCGGAGCAGGGCAGAACGCTGAAGCTTTCTTT. The V gene is TRBV3-1, the J gene TRBJ1-1, with D perhaps matching TRBD1 (5 bases). This CDR3 is built from 15 residues. Germline values: CDR1 LGHDT, CDR2 YNNKEL (reference sequence). The full variable domain, rest sourced from reference TRBV3-1 and TRBJ1-1, is DTAVSQTPKYLVTQMGNDKSIKCEQNLGHDTMYWYKQDSKKFLKIMFSYNNKELIINETVPNRFSPKSPDKAHLNLHINSLELGDSAVYFCASSLGAGQNAEAFFGQGTRLTVV.

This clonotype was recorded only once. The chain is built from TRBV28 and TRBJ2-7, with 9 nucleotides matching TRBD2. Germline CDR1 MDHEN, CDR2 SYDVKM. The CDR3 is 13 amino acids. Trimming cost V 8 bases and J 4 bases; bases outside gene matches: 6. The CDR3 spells CASVTSGRYEQYF. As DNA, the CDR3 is TGTGCCAGCGTGACTAGCGGCCGGTACGAGCAGTACTTC.

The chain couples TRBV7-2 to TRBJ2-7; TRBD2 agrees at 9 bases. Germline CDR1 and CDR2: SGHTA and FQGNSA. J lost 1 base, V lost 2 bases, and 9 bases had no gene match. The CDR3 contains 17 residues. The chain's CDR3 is CASSLFGGGASSYEQYF. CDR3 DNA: TGTGCCAGCAGCTTATTCGGCGGGGGGGCGTCTTCCTACGAGCAGTACTTC.

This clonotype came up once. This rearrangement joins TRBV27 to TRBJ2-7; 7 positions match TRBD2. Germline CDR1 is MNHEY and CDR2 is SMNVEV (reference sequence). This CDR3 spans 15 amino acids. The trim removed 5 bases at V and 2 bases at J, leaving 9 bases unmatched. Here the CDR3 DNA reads TGTGCCAGCAGTCATAGCGGGTACGTGCCCTACGAGCAGTACTTC. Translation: CASSHSGYVPYEQYF.

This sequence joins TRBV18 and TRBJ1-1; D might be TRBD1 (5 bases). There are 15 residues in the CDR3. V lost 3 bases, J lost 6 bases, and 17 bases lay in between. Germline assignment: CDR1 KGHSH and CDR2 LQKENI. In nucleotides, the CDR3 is TGTGCCAGCTCACCGGAGTACAGGTCGGGCGCTGAAGCTTTCTTT. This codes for CASSPEYRSGAEAFF.

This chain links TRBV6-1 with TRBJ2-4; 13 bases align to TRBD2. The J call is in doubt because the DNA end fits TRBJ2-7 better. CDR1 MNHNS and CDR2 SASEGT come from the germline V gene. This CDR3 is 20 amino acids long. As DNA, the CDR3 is TGTGCCAGCAGAACAGGGAAACTAGCGGGAGGGCCCACCACCACCTACGAGCAGTACTTC. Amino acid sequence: CASRTGKLAGGPTTTYEQYF.

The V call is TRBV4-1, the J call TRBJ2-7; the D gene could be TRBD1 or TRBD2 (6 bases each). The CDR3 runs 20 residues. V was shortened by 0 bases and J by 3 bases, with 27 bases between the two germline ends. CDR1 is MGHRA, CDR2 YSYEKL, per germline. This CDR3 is CASSQDNPSMWGASIYEQYF. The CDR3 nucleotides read TGCGCCAGCAGCCAAGATAACCCTTCCATGTGGGGGGCTAGTATCTACGAGCAGTACTTC.

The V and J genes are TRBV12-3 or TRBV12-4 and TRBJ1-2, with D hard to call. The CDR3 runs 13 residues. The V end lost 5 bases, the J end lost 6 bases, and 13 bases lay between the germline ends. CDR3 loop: CASSPGRGDGYTF. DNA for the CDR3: TGTGCCAGCAGTCCCGGTCGGGGAGATGGCTACACCTTC.

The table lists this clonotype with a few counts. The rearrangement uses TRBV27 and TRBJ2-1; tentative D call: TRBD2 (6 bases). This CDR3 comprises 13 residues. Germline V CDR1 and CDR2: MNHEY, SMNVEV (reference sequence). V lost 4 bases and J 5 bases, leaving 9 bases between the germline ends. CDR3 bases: TGTGCCAGCAGTTACTTAGCGGACAATGAGCAGTTCTTC. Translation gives CASSYLADNEQFF.

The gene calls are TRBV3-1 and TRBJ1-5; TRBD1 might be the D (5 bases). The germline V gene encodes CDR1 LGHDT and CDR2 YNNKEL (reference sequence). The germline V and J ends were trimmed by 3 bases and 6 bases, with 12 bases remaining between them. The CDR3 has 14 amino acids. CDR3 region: CASSQSTRGQPQHF. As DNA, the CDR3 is TGTGCCAGCAGCCAGTCTACAAGGGGTCAGCCCCAGCATTTT.

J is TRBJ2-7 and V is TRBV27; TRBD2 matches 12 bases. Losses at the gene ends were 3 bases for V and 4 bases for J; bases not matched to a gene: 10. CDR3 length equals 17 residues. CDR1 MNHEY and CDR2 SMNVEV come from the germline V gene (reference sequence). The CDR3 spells CASSLTSGRQLGYEQYF. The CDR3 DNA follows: TGTGCCAGCAGTTTGACTAGCGGGAGACAACTTGGTTACGAGCAGTACTTC.